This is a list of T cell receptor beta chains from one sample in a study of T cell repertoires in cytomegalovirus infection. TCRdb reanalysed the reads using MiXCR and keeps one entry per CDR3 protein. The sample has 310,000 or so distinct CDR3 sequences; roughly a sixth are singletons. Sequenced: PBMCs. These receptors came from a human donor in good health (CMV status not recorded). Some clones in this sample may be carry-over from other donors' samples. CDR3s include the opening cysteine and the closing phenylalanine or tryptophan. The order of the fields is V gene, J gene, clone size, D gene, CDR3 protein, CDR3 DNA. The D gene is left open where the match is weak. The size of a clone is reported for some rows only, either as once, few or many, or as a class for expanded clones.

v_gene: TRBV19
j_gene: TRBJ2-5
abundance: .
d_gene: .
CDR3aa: CASSIVGYGETQYF
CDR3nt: TGTGCCAGTAGTATAGTAGGGTATGGAGAGACCCAGTACTTC

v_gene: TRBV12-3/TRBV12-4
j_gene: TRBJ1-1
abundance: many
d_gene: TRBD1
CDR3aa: CASSLSDRATEAFF
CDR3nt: TGTGCCAGCAGTTTGTCGGACAGGGCCACTGAAGCTTTCTTT

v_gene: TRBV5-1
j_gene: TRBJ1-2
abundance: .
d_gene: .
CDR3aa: CASSLLGLTLGGYDGYTF
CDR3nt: TGCGCCAGCAGCTTGTTGGGGCTGACCTTAGGCGGTTACGATGGCTACACCTTC

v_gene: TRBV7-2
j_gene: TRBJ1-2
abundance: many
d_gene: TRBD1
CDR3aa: CASSPNNRGGYGYTF
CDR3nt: TGTGCCAGCAGCCCGAATAACAGGGGAGGCTATGGCTACACCTTC

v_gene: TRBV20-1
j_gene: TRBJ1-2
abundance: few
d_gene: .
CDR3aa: CSAWGDRGYGYTF
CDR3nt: TGCAGTGCGTGGGGGGATCGGGGCTATGGCTACACCTTC

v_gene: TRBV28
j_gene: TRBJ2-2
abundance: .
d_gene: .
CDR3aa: CASRLNGELFF
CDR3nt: TGTGCCAGCAGACTAAACGGGGAGCTGTTTTTT

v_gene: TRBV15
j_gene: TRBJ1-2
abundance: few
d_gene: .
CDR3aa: CATSRGGRTAYGYTF
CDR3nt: TGTGCCACCAGCAGAGGCGGCAGGACAGCTTATGGCTACACCTTC

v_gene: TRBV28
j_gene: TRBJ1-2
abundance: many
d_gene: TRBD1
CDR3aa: CASSTWTGANYGYTF
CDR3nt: TGTGCCAGCAGCACCTGGACAGGGGCTAACTATGGCTACACCTTC

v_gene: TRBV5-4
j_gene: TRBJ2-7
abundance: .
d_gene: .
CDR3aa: CASSLGPGENEQYF
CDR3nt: TGTGCCAGCAGCTTGGGCCCGGGTGAGAACGAGCAGTACTTC

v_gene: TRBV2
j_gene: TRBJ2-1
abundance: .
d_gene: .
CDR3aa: CASSARVNPYNEQFF
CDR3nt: TGTGCCAGCTCGGCCAGGGTAAACCCCTACAATGAGCAGTTCTTC

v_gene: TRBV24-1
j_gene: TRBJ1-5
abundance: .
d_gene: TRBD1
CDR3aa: CAIAPRTQGRFSNQPQHF
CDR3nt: TGTGCCATCGCCCCACGCACACAGGGGAGGTTTAGCAATCAGCCCCAGCATTTT

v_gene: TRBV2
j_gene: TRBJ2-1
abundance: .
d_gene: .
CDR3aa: CASSEQVEQFF
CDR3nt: TGTGCCAGCAGCGAACAGGTGGAGCAGTTCTTC

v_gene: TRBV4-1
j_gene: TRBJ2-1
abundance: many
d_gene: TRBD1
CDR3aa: CASSPGRTGGGGGQFF
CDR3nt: TGCGCCAGCAGCCCAGGCAGGACAGGGGGCGGCGGAGGGCAGTTCTTC

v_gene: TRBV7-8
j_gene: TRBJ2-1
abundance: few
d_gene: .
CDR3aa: CASSLARDTINEQFF
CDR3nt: TGTGCCAGCAGCTTAGCCCGGGACACTATCAATGAGCAGTTCTTC

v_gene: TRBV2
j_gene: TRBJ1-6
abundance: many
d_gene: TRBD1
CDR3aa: CASTRQGSYNSPLHF
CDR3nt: TGTGCCAGCACCCGACAGGGCTCCTATAATTCACCCCTCCACTTT

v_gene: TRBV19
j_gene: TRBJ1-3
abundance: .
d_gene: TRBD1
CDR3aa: CASRYRGTSGNTIYF
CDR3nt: TGTGCCAGTAGGTACAGGGGAACCTCTGGAAACACCATATATTTT

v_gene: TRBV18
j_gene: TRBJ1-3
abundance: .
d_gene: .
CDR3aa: CASSPPSGAGNTIYF
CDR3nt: TGTGCCAGCTCACCACCTTCAGGGGCTGGAAACACCATATATTTT

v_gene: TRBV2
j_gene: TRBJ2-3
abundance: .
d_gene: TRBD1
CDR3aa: CASGGQGIDTQYF
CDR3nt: TGTGCCAGCGGGGGACAGGGGATAGATACGCAGTATTTT